This TCR beta chain was documented in a study of early T cells in non-severe SARS-CoV-2 infection. Researchers attached unique molecular identifiers to individual cDNA molecules. TCRdb used MiXCR to reprocess the 5' RACE reads, holding one entry per CDR3 protein. In the table there are tens of thousands of distinct CDR3 sequences, roughly an eighth of which are singletons. Notes on this clonotype: Antigen: not known.

Findings and caveats of the study: Matching with VDJdb favored anti-spike CD8 responses (missing private and CD4 specificities).

This receptor was identified in an adult who was a healthcare worker with PCR-confirmed SARS-CoV-2 infection or an uninfected control (not recorded which). Specimen: whole blood, collected at baseline.

DNA of the CDR3: TGTGCCAGCAGTTTTTGGGGCCGGAACACCGGGGAGCTGTTTTTT. Protein: CASSFWGRNTGELFF. The chain recombines TRBV12-3 or TRBV12-4 with TRBJ2-2, with D possibly TRBD1 on 5 matching bases. This CDR3 has 15 residues. V lost 3 bases to trimming and J lost 1 base, with 9 bases between them.